A single sample gave rise to the 24 T cell receptor beta chains below, sequenced in a study of CD8 T cells in ankylosing spondylitis. TCRdb used MiXCR to reprocess the 5' RACE reads, holding one entry per CDR3 protein. The repertoire consists of about 130,000 distinct CDR3 sequences, with 6% to 8.5% occurring once and the leading ten covering over 10%. Sequenced material: blood, either unsorted or a sorted T cell fraction (not recorded which). Receptors originate from a female donor with ankylosing spondylitis or in good health (not recorded which).

This clonotype was seen a handful of times. The V gene is TRBV7-9, the J gene TRBJ2-2; 8 nucleotides align to TRBD2. The V gene end was trimmed by 4 bases and the J gene end by 2 bases; junction bases not matched to a gene: 6. CDR1 is SEHNR and CDR2 is FQNEAQ in the germline V gene (reference sequence). The CDR3 loop spans 16 amino acids. CDR3 in amino acids: CASSSGSGVNTGELFF. For the CDR3, the DNA is TGTGCCAGCAGCTCGGGTAGCGGGGTAAACACCGGGGAGCTGTTTTTT. Combining the CDR3 with reference TRBV7-9 and TRBJ2-2 gives the whole variable domain DTGVSQNPRHKITKRGQNVTFRCDPISEHNRLYWYRQTLGQGPEFLTYFQNEAQLEKSRLLSDRFSAERPKGSFSTLEIQRTEQGDSAMYLCASSSGSGVNTGELFFGEGSRLTVL.

The table lists this clonotype with many counts. This rearrangement joins TRBV12-3 or TRBV12-4 to TRBJ2-5, with a possible D match to TRBD1 (6 bases). The CDR3 is made up of 14 amino acids. V was trimmed by 6 bases and J by 5 bases, leaving 16 bases between them. The DNA of the CDR3 is TGTGCCAGCAGCCCCGGCAGGGGATGGGAGACCCAGTACTTC. Amino acids: CASSPGRGWETQYF.

CDR3 DNA sequence: TGTGCCAGCAGTTCGACTAGCGGGGGGGGAGGAGATACGCAGTATTTT. Amino acids: CASSSTSGGGGDTQYF. This chain links TRBV6-5 with TRBJ2-3; TRBD2 matches 14 bases. CDR1 is MNHEY, CDR2 SVGAGI, per germline. After removal of 4 bases from V and 5 bases from J, the junction contained 5 bases not matched to a gene. This CDR3 spans 16 amino acids.

This clonotype was seen repeatedly, ten times or more. V usage is TRBV12-3 or TRBV12-4 and J usage is TRBJ1-6; D is uncertain. CDR3 length: 16 residues. V was pared by 3 bases and J by 7 bases, with 16 bases between. The CDR3 DNA is TGTGCCAGCAGTTTTAGAGGTGGAGGGCCGAATTCACCCCTCCACTTT. Its translation is CASSFRGGGPNSPLHF.

This clonotype has just a few counts. J is TRBJ2-5 and V is TRBV5-6; D is uncertain. Germline V gene data show CDR1 as SGHDT and CDR2 as YYEEEE. The CDR3 loop spans 16 amino acids. The V end lost 0 bases, the J end lost 1 base, and 13 bases lay between the germline ends. As DNA, the CDR3 is TGTGCCAGCAGCTTGGAGCCTACAGTGCCCCAAGAGACCCAGTACTTC. Encoded protein: CASSLEPTVPQETQYF.

This clonotype was seen many times. This chain joins TRBV28 and TRBJ1-5; D unresolved. The CDR3 is made up of 15 amino acids. Germline V gives CDR1 MDHEN, CDR2 SYDVKM. V lost 3 bases to trimming and J lost 1 base, with 10 bases between them. The CDR3 loop is CASSFLGPSNQPQHF. Here the CDR3 DNA reads TGTGCCAGCAGTTTTTTAGGACCCAGCAATCAGCCCCAGCATTTT.

This clonotype was counted ten times or more. The chain combines TRBV5-1 with TRBJ2-7; possibly TRBD2 for D (7 bases). The CDR3 extends over 14 amino acids. Trimming removed 2 bases at V and 4 bases at J, with 13 bases between. Germline-derived CDR1 and CDR2 are SGHRS and YFSETQ. CDR3 loop: CASSFRGALYEQYF. The CDR3 DNA reads TGCGCCAGCAGCTTCCGGGGGGCATTGTACGAGCAGTACTTC.

This clonotype came up many times. CDR3 bases: TGTGCCAGCAAGGTCCGGGACTGGCTCACCGGGGAGCTGTTTTTT. It specifies CASKVRDWLTGELFF. The rearrangement joins TRBV5-6 to TRBJ2-2; weak D call: TRBD2 (6 bases). CDR3 length: 15 amino acids. The V end was cut by 6 bases, the J end by 4 bases, with 16 bases between. Germline V gene data show CDR1 as SGHDT and CDR2 as YYEEEE.

This clonotype was seen ten or more times. V gene TRBV6-5 combines with J gene TRBJ2-3; unclear D gene. CDR1 is MNHEY and CDR2 is SVGAGI in the germline V gene. The CDR3 is made up of 13 amino acids. Trimming removed 4 bases at V and 5 bases at J, with 10 bases between. The CDR3 region is CASSSPGLDTQYF. CDR3 coding DNA: TGTGCCAGCAGTTCTCCGGGCCTAGATACGCAGTATTTT.

This clonotype came up many times. V gene TRBV7-2 combines with J gene TRBJ2-1; no clear D. This CDR3 has 12 amino acids. Looked up from germline, CDR1 is SGHTA and CDR2 is FQGNSA. V lost 0 bases to trimming and J lost 11 bases, with 8 bases between them. CDR3 sequence (DNA): TGTGCCAGCAGCTTAGCGCAGCTTCAGCAGTTCTTC. Amino acids: CASSLAQLQQFF.

The sample holds many counts of this clonotype. The chain combines TRBV20-1 with TRBJ1-5; 10 bases map to TRBD1. With V trimmed by 5 bases and J by 4 bases, 5 bases remained unmatched. CDR1 is DFQATT, CDR2 SNEGSKA, per germline (reference sequence). This CDR3 has 14 amino acids. CDR3 amino acids: CSAPGTGANQPQHF. CDR3 bases: TGCAGTGCTCCCGGGACAGGGGCAAATCAGCCCCAGCATTTT.

This clonotype has a handful of counts. The chain has TRBV3-1 and TRBJ2-2; 7 bases match TRBD1. Germline V gene sequence: CDR1 LGHDT, CDR2 YNNKEL (reference sequence). J was trimmed by 11 bases and V by 0 bases; bases with no gene match: 12. This CDR3 is 16 amino acids long. The chain's CDR3 is CASSQETGVVRHELFF. The CDR3 DNA reads TGTGCCAGCAGCCAAGAAACAGGGGTTGTTCGTCATGAGCTGTTTTTT.

Ten or more counts support this clonotype. As DNA, the CDR3 is TGTGCCAGCGGAAGGGGGGGAAACACCATATATTTT. Translated: CASGRGGNTIYF. The J gene is TRBJ1-3, the V gene TRBV12-3 or TRBV12-4; TRBD1 is a possible D gene (6 bases). This CDR3 region has 12 residues. V lost 8 bases and J lost 4, with 9 bases in between.

This clonotype was detected ten times or more. The chain uses TRBV29-1 and TRBJ1-1; D perhaps matches TRBD1 (6 bases). V lost 7 bases, J lost 4 bases, and 19 bases lay in between. The CDR3 spans 14 residues. Germline-derived CDR1 and CDR2 are SQVTM and ANQGSEA. The CDR3 reads CSAGRDTSGTEAFF. Here the CDR3 DNA reads TGCAGCGCTGGACGGGACACCTCGGGCACTGAAGCTTTCTTT.

Only a few counts were recorded for this clonotype. The rearrangement links TRBV7-2 to TRBJ1-5; TRBD1 matches 10 bases. CDR3 size: 16 residues. Trimming cost V 1 base and J 2 bases; bases outside gene matches: 2. Germline V gene lookup returns CDR1 SGHTA and CDR2 FQGNSA. This CDR3 is CASSLVGTGGNQPQHF. CDR3 nucleotides: TGTGCCAGCAGCTTAGTAGGGACAGGGGGCAATCAGCCCCAGCATTTT.

This clonotype was seen at least ten times. The genes are TRBV11-1 and TRBJ2-5; the D gene is possibly TRBD2 (6 bases). CDR3 size: 16 residues. The germline CDR1 and CDR2 sequences are SGHAT and FQDESV (reference sequence). V lost 2 bases and J lost 2, with 15 bases in between. CDR3 protein: CASSLTPGGVQETQYF. The CDR3 DNA follows: TGTGCCAGCAGCTTAACCCCGGGCGGGGTACAAGAGACCCAGTACTTC.

This clonotype was recorded many times. The V call is TRBV5-1, the J call TRBJ2-1; weak D call: TRBD2 (6 bases). V lost 4 bases to trimming and J lost 5 bases, with 16 bases between them. Germline CDR1 SGHRS, CDR2 YFSETQ. The CDR3 consists of 15 residues. The chain's CDR3 is CASSPSNGGHNEQFF. The CDR3 DNA is TGCGCCAGCAGCCCCTCAAACGGGGGACACAATGAGCAGTTCTTC.

In its sample, this clonotype was seen many times. CDR3 DNA: TGTGCCAGCAGGCGAACTAGCGCCGGGGAGCTGTTTTTT. Translated: CASRRTSAGELFF. The chain carries TRBV12-3 or TRBV12-4 and TRBJ2-2; 7 positions match TRBD2. This CDR3 is built from 13 residues. With V trimmed by 6 bases and J by 6 bases, 4 bases remained unmatched.

The J gene is TRBJ1-1, the V gene TRBV5-1; D is unclear. The germline V and J ends were trimmed by 0 bases and 3 bases, with 12 bases remaining between them. The CDR3 sequence is 15 residues long. The germline V gene has CDR1 SGHRS and CDR2 YFSETQ. CDR3 DNA sequence: TGCGCCAGCAGCTTGGCCGGGGTCTCGGACACTGAAGCTTTCTTT. Its protein product is CASSLAGVSDTEAFF.

This clonotype has a count of ten or more. This chain joins TRBV28 and TRBJ2-4; 10 bases line up with TRBD1. Germline V gives CDR1 MDHEN, CDR2 SYDVKM. Germline trimming cut 6 bases from V and 5 bases from J; bases unmatched to any gene: 7. This CDR3 contains 15 residues. CDR3 nucleotides: TGTGCCAGCAGCCGCGCCGGGACAGGGGAAAACATTCAGTACTTC. It translates to CASSRAGTGENIQYF. Supplemented by reference TRBV28 and TRBJ2-4, the full variable domain reads DVKVTQSSRYLVKRTGEKVFLECVQDMDHENMFWYRQDPGLGLRLIYFSYDVKMKEKGDIPEGYSVSREKKERFSLILESASTNQTSMYLCASSRAGTGENIQYFGAGTRLSVL.

In this sample, this clonotype turned up many times. The rearrangement uses TRBV2 and TRBJ2-1, with D perhaps being TRBD1 or TRBD2 (6 bases each). Trimming removed 3 bases from V and 8 bases from J, with 17 bases in between. The CDR3 has 15 residues. Germline V gene lookup returns CDR1 SNHLY and CDR2 FYNNEI. CDR3 nucleotide sequence: TGTGCCAGCAGTGATGATCGGGGGCGCGTTGATGAGCAGTTCTTC. Translated, it gives CASSDDRGRVDEQFF.

This chain links TRBV6-5 with TRBJ2-1; 7 bases are a match to TRBD2. The CDR3 loop spans 15 amino acids. V dropped 4 bases and J dropped 0; count of bases not matched to a gene: 3. From germline, CDR1 is MNHEY and CDR2 SVGAGI. The CDR3 loop is CASSSAGSSYNEQFF. The CDR3 DNA follows: TGTGCCAGCAGTTCAGCGGGATCCTCCTACAATGAGCAGTTCTTC.

This clonotype occurred many times. The V and J genes are TRBV29-1 and TRBJ2-7; D is perhaps TRBD1 or TRBD2 (6 bases each). The CDR3 is made up of 17 amino acids. The V and J ends lost 3 bases and 3 bases respectively, with 24 bases between them. Germline loops: CDR1 SQVTM, CDR2 ANQGSEA. The CDR3 nucleotides are TGCAGCGTTGAGGGTATCAGGGGAGGAACGGAAATCTACGAGCAGTACTTC. The encoded protein is CSVEGIRGGTEIYEQYF.

This clonotype was observed at least ten times. This chain uses TRBV5-1 with TRBJ2-3, with D tentatively TRBD1 (7 bases). This CDR3 has 16 residues. The germline gives CDR1 SGHRS, CDR2 YFSETQ. The ends were cut back, 3 bases at V and 6 bases at J, with 20 bases in the middle. The CDR3 nucleotides are TGCGCCAGCAGCTCCCCGTGGAGGGGGCTTGGGGATACGCAGTATTTT. This gives the protein CASSSPWRGLGDTQYF.